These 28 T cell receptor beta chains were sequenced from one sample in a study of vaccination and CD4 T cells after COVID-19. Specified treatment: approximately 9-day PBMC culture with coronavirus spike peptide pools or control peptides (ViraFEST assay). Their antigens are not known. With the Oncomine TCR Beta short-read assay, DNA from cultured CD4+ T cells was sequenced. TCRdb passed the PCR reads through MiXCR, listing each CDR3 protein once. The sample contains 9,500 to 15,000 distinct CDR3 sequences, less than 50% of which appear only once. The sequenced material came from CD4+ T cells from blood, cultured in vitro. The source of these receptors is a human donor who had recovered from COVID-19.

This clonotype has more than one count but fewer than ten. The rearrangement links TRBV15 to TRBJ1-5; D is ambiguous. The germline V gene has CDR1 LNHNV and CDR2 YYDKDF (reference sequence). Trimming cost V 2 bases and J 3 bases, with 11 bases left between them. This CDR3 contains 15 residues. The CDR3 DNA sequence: TGTGCCACCAGCAGAAAGGACGGACTCAATCAGCCCCAGCATTTT. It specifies CATSRKDGLNQPQHF.

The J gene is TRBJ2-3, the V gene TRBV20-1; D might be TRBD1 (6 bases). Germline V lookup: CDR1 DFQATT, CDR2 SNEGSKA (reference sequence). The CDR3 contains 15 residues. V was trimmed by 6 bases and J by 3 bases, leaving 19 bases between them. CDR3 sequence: CSAPVRGGNTDTQYF. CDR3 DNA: TGCAGTGCCCCGGTACGAGGGGGAAATACAGATACGCAGTATTTT.

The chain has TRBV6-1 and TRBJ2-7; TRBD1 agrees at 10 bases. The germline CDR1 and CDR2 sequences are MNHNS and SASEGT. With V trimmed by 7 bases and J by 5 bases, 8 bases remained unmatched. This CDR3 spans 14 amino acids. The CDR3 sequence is CASNPGQGSHEQYF. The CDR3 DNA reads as TGTGCCAGCAACCCGGGACAGGGGAGCCACGAGCAGTACTTC.

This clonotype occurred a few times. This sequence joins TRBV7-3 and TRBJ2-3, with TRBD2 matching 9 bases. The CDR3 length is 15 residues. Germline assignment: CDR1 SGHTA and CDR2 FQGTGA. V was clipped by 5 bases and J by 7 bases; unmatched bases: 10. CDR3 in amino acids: CASSPTQAGGNTQYF. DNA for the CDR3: TGTGCCAGCAGCCCCACACAAGCGGGGGGTAATACGCAGTATTTT.

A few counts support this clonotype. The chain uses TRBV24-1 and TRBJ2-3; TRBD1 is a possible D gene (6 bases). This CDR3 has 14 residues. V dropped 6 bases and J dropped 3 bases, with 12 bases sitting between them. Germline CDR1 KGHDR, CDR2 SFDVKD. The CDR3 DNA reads TGTGCCACCAGTCAACCCGACAGGACAGATACGCAGTATTTT. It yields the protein CATSQPDRTDTQYF.

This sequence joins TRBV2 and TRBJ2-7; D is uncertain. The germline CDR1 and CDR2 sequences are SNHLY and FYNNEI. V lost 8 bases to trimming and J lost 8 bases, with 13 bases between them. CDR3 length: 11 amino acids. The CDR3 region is CASFDQGKQYF. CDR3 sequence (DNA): TGTGCCAGCTTCGATCAAGGAAAGCAGTACTTC.

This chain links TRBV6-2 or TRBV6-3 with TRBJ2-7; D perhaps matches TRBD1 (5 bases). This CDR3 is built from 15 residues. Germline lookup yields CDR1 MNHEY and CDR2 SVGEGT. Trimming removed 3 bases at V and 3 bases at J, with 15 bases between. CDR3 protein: CASSYVADRGYEQYF. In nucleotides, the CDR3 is TGTGCCAGCAGTTATGTAGCCGATAGGGGCTACGAGCAGTACTTC.

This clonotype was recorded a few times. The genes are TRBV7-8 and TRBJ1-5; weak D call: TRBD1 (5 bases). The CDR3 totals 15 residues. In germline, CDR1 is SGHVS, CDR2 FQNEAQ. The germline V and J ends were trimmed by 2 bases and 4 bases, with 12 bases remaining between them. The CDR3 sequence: CASSLRAGWNQPQHF. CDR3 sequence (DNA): TGTGCCAGCAGCTTAAGGGCAGGGTGGAATCAGCCCCAGCATTTT.

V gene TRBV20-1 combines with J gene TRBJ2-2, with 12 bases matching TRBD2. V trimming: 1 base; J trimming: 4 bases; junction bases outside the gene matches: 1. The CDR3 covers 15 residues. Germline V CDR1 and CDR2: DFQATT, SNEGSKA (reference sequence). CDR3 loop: CSARASGRATGELFF. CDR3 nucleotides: TGCAGTGCTAGAGCTAGCGGGAGGGCCACCGGGGAGCTGTTTTTT.

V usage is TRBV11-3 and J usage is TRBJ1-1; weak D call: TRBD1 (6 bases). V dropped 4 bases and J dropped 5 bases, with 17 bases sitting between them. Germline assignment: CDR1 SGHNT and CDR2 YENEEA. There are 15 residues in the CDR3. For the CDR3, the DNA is TGTGCCAGCAGCTCCCCTAGGGGGGTTACAACTGAAGCTTTCTTT. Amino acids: CASSSPRGVTTEAFF.

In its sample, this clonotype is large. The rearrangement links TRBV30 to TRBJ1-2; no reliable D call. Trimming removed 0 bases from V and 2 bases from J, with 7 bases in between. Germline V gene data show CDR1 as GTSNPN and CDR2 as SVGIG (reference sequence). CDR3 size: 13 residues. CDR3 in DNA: TGTGCCTGGAGTGTTAGTCAGAACTATGGCTACACCTTC. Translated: CAWSVSQNYGYTF.

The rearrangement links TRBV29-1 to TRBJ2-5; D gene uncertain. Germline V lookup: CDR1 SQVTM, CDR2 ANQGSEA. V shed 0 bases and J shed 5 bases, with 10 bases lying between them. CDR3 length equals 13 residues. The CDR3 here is CSVEERVSETQYF. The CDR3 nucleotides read TGCAGCGTTGAAGAACGGGTTTCGGAGACCCAGTACTTC.

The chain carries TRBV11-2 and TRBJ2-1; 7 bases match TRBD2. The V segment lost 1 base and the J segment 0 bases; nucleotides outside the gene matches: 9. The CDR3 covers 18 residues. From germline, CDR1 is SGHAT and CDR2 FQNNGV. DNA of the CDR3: TGTGCCAGCAGCTTAGTTTCCAGCGGGGCAAGCTCCTACAATGAGCAGTTCTTC. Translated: CASSLVSSGASSYNEQFF.

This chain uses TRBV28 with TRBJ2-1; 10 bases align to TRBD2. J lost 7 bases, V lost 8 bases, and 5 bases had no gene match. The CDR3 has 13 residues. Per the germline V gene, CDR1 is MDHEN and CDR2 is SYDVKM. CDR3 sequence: CASLAGVGNEQFF. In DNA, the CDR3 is TGTGCCAGCCTAGCGGGAGTCGGGAATGAGCAGTTCTTC.

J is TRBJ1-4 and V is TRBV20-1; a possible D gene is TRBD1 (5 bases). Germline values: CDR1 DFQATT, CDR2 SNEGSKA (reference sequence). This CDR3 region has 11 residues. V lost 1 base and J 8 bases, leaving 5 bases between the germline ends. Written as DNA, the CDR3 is TGCAGTGCTAGAGGGGACGAAAAACTGTTTTTT. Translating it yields CSARGDEKLFF.

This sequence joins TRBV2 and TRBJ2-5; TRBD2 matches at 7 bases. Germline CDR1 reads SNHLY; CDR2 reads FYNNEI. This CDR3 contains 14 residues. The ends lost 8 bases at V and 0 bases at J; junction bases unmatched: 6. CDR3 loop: CASGRARDQETQYF. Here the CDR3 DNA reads TGTGCCAGCGGGAGGGCGCGAGACCAAGAGACCCAGTACTTC.

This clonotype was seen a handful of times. The CDR3 DNA follows: TGTGCCAGCAGTTCTTGGGAGTCCTACGAGCAGTACTTC. Its protein product is CASSSWESYEQYF. The chain uses TRBV6-5 and TRBJ2-7; a weak D match, TRBD2 (5 bases). V lost 4 bases, J lost 1 base, and 8 bases lay in between. CDR1 is MNHEY, CDR2 SVGAGI, per germline. The CDR3 totals 13 residues.

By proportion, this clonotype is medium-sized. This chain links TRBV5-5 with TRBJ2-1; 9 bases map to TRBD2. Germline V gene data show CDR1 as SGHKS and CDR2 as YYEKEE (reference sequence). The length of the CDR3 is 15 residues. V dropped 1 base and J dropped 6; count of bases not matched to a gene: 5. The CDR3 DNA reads TGTGCCAGCAGCTTGCTCGAGCGGGAGGCCAATGAGCAGTTCTTC. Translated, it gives CASSLLEREANEQFF.

The CDR3 DNA reads TGTGCCTGGAGTACCGGTCCCGCCTATGGCTACACCTTC. This gives the protein CAWSTGPAYGYTF. V is TRBV30 and J is TRBJ1-2; no reliable D call. The CDR3 is 13 amino acids. Germline CDR1 is GTSNPN and CDR2 is SVGIG (reference sequence). The V end was cut by 2 bases, the J end by 4 bases, with 11 bases between.

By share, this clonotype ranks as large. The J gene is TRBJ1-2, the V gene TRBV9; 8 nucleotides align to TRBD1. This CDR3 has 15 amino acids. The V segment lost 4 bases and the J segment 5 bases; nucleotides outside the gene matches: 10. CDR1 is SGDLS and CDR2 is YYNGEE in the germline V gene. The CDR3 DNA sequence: TGTGCCAGCAGCACCCCGGACAGGGAAGCTTATGGCTACACCTTC. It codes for CASSTPDREAYGYTF.

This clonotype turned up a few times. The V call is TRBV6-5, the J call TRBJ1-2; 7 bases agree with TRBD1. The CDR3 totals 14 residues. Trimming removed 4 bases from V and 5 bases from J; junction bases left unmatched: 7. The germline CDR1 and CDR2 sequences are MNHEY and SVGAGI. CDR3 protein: CASSSDRAPYGYTF. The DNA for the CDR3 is TGTGCCAGCAGTTCCGACAGGGCGCCATATGGCTACACCTTC.

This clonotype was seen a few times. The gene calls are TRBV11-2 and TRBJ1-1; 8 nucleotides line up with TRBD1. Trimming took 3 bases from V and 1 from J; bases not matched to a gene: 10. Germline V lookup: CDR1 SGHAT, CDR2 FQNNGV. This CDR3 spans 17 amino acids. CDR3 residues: CASSFQGAVLRNTEAFF. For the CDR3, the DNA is TGTGCCAGCAGCTTTCAGGGGGCCGTATTAAGGAACACTGAAGCTTTCTTT.

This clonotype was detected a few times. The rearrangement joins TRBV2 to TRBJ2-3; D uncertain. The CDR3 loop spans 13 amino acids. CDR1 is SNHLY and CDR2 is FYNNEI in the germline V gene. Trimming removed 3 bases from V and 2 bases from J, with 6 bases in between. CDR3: CASSDGNTDTQYF. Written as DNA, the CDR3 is TGTGCCAGCAGTGATGGTAACACAGATACGCAGTATTTT. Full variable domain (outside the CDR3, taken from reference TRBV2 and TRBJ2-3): EPEVTQTPSHQVTQMGQEVILRCVPISNHLYFYWYRQILGQKVEFLVSFYNNEISEKSEIFDDQFSVERPDGSNFTLKIRSTKLEDSAMYFCASSDGNTDTQYFGPGTRLTVL.

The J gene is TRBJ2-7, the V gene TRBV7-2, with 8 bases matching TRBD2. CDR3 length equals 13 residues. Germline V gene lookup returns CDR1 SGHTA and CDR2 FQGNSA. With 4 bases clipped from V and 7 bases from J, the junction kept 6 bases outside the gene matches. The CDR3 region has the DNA TGTGCCAGCAGCTCCGTCCGGGGGGGTGAGCAGTACTTC. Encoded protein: CASSSVRGGEQYF.

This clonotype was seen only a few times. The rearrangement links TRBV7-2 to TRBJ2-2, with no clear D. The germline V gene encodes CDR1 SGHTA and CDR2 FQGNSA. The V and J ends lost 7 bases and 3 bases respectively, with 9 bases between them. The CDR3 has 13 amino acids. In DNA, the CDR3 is TGTGCCAGCACCGTCCGGTACACCGGGGAGCTGTTTTTT. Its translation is CASTVRYTGELFF.

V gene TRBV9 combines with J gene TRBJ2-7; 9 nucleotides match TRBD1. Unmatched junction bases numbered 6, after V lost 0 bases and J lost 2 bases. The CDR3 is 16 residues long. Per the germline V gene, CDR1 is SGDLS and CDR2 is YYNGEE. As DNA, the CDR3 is TGTGCCAGCAGCGTAGCCCCTCGACAGGGGGCCTACGAGCAGTACTTC. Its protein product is CASSVAPRQGAYEQYF.

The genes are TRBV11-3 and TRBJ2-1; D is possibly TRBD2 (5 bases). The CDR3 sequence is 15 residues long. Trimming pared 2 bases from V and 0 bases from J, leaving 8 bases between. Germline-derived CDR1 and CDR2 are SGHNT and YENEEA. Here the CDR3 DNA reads TGTGCCAGCAGCTTATCCGGGGACTCCTACAATGAGCAGTTCTTC. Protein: CASSLSGDSYNEQFF.

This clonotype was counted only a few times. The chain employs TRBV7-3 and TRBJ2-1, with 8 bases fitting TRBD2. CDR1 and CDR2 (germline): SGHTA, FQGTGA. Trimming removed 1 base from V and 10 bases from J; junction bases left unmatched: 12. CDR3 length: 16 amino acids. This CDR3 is CASSLKRISGVEEQFF. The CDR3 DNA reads TGTGCCAGCAGCTTAAAGCGAATTAGCGGGGTTGAGGAGCAGTTCTTC.